This is a list of T cell receptor beta chains from one sample in a study of blood T cell repertoires in COVID-19. Produced via immunoSEQ multiplex PCR; TCRdb's table is partial and in-frame only. There are under 70,000 clones in the sample; just over 85% occur only once, and less than 55% lies in the top ten. Specimen: peripheral blood. All receptors derive from a woman in her sixties or seventies with COVID-19, enrolled during active disease. CDR3s include the opening cysteine and the closing phenylalanine or tryptophan. Fields, in order: V gene, clone size, J gene, D gene, CDR3 protein, CDR3 DNA. The D gene is left open where the match is weak. Where a row states a size, it is once, few, many or the class of an expanded clone; other rows omit it.

V gene: TRBV21-1; clone size: once; J gene: TRBJ1-2; D gene: NA; CDR3 protein: CASSPPGQGHYGYTF; CDR3 DNA: TGTGCCAGCAGCCCCCCCGGACAGGGGCACTATGGCTACACCTTC
V gene: TRBV9; clone size: NA; J gene: TRBJ2-1; D gene: NA; CDR3 protein: CASSVKSDGGSYNEQFF; CDR3 DNA: TGTGCCAGCAGCGTAAAAAGCGACGGGGGTTCCTACAATGAGCAGTTCTTC
V gene: TRBV30; clone size: NA; J gene: TRBJ2-1; D gene: TRBD2; CDR3 protein: CAWRQEFSGGYNEQFF; CDR3 DNA: TGTGCCTGGAGGCAGGAGTTTAGCGGGGGTTACAATGAGCAGTTCTTC
V gene: TRBV10-3; clone size: NA; J gene: TRBJ1-2; D gene: NA; CDR3 protein: CAITQGVGDLMNGYTF; CDR3 DNA: TGTGCCATCACTCAAGGGGTAGGAGACCTAATGAATGGCTACACCTTC
V gene: TRBV7-2; clone size: NA; J gene: TRBJ1-3; D gene: TRBD1; CDR3 protein: CASSLAGTAVSGNTIYF; CDR3 DNA: TGTGCCAGCAGCTTAGCCGGGACAGCCGTCTCTGGAAACACCATATATTTT
V gene: TRBV25-1; clone size: NA; J gene: TRBJ1-5; D gene: NA; CDR3 protein: CASSGTGTNQPQHF; CDR3 DNA: TGTGCCAGCAGTGGAACAGGGACCAATCAGCCCCAGCATTTT
V gene: TRBV6-2/TRBV6-3; clone size: NA; J gene: TRBJ1-5; D gene: NA; CDR3 protein: CASSYFRSNQPQHF; CDR3 DNA: TGTGCCAGCAGTTACTTTCGGAGCAATCAGCCCCAGCATTTT
V gene: TRBV27; clone size: once; J gene: TRBJ2-1; D gene: TRBD2; CDR3 protein: CASSLSPGLAGLDEQFF; CDR3 DNA: TGTGCCAGCAGTTTGTCTCCGGGACTAGCGGGACTGGATGAGCAGTTCTTC
V gene: TRBV5-1; clone size: NA; J gene: TRBJ1-6; D gene: NA; CDR3 protein: CASSLARDNSPLHF; CDR3 DNA: TGCGCCAGCAGCTTGGCGCGGGATAATTCACCCCTCCACTTT
V gene: TRBV9; clone size: NA; J gene: TRBJ1-2; D gene: NA; CDR3 protein: CASSAPTGLGGYTF; CDR3 DNA: TGTGCCAGCAGCGCCCCGACAGGCCTCGGCGGCTACACCTTC
V gene: TRBV2; clone size: NA; J gene: TRBJ2-2; D gene: NA; CDR3 protein: CASTVGTTGELFF; CDR3 DNA: TGTGCCAGCACTGTCGGGACAACCGGGGAGCTGTTTTTT
V gene: TRBV28; clone size: NA; J gene: TRBJ2-1; D gene: TRBD2; CDR3 protein: CASSLYRTSGRHEQFF; CDR3 DNA: TGTGCCAGCAGTTTATATAGGACTAGCGGGAGACATGAGCAGTTCTTC
V gene: TRBV18; clone size: NA; J gene: TRBJ2-3; D gene: TRBD2; CDR3 protein: CASSPPGGSDTQYF; CDR3 DNA: TGTGCCAGCTCACCACCGGGGGGGTCAGATACGCAGTATTTT
V gene: TRBV6-5; clone size: NA; J gene: TRBJ2-5; D gene: TRBD1; CDR3 protein: CASRVGTAQQETQYF; CDR3 DNA: TGTGCCAGCAGGGTAGGGACAGCCCAACAAGAGACCCAGTACTTC
V gene: TRBV29-1; clone size: once; J gene: TRBJ2-7; D gene: NA; CDR3 protein: CSVVAGPSYEQYF; CDR3 DNA: TGCAGCGTTGTGGCGGGTCCTTCCTACGAGCAGTACTTC
V gene: TRBV6-5; clone size: NA; J gene: TRBJ2-1; D gene: TRBD2; CDR3 protein: CASSSGLGIYEQFF; CDR3 DNA: TGTGCCAGCAGTTCGGGACTAGGAATCTATGAGCAGTTCTTC
V gene: TRBV7-2; clone size: few; J gene: TRBJ1-5; D gene: NA; CDR3 protein: CASSLGEGSNQPQHF; CDR3 DNA: TGTGCCAGCAGCTTAGGGGAGGGGAGCAATCAGCCCCAGCATTTT
V gene: TRBV29-1; clone size: NA; J gene: TRBJ1-2; D gene: NA; CDR3 protein: CSVDPPRVDYGYTF; CDR3 DNA: TGCAGCGTTGATCCCCCCAGGGTAGACTATGGCTACACCTTC
V gene: TRBV28; clone size: once; J gene: TRBJ1-2; D gene: TRBD1; CDR3 protein: CASSSGPGGGYTF; CDR3 DNA: TGTGCCAGCAGTTCGGGGCCAGGGGGCGGCTACACCTTC
V gene: TRBV7-9; clone size: NA; J gene: TRBJ1-1; D gene: NA; CDR3 protein: CASSFGGNTEAFF; CDR3 DNA: TGTGCCAGCAGCTTCGGGGGGAACACTGAAGCTTTCTTT
V gene: TRBV29-1; clone size: NA; J gene: TRBJ2-2; D gene: NA; CDR3 protein: CTCLAGNTGELFF; CDR3 DNA: TGCACCTGTCTGGCGGGAAACACCGGGGAGCTGTTTTTT
V gene: TRBV7-6; clone size: NA; J gene: TRBJ2-5; D gene: TRBD2; CDR3 protein: CASSLNPPLAGGPETQYF; CDR3 DNA: TGTGCCAGCAGCTTAAACCCCCCCCTAGCGGGGGGGCCGGAGACCCAGTACTTC
V gene: TRBV19; clone size: NA; J gene: TRBJ2-4; D gene: NA; CDR3 protein: CASSTDSEGDIQYF; CDR3 DNA: TGTGCCAGTAGTACGGACAGCGAAGGGGACATTCAGTACTTC
V gene: TRBV7-6; clone size: once; J gene: TRBJ1-2; D gene: NA; CDR3 protein: CASSSDRMEGYTF; CDR3 DNA: TGTGCCAGCAGCAGCGACAGGATGGAGGGCTACACCTTC
V gene: TRBV7-2; clone size: NA; J gene: TRBJ2-3; D gene: NA; CDR3 protein: CASSPPGTDTQYF; CDR3 DNA: TGTGCCAGCAGCCCCCCGGGCACAGATACGCAGTATTTT
V gene: TRBV19; clone size: NA; J gene: TRBJ1-1; D gene: NA; CDR3 protein: CASTRRGTLGNTEAFF; CDR3 DNA: TGTGCCAGTACCCGGCGGGGTACCCTCGGGAACACTGAAGCTTTCTTT
V gene: TRBV5-5; clone size: NA; J gene: TRBJ1-1; D gene: NA; CDR3 protein: CASSPPRGGGANTEAFF; CDR3 DNA: TGTGCCAGCAGCCCCCCTCGAGGGGGGGGCGCGAACACTGAAGCTTTCTTT
V gene: TRBV27; clone size: once; J gene: TRBJ1-6; D gene: TRBD1; CDR3 protein: CASSPRTGTGSPLHF; CDR3 DNA: TGTGCCAGCAGTCCAAGGACAGGGACCGGCTCACCCCTCCACTTT
V gene: TRBV6-2/TRBV6-3; clone size: NA; J gene: TRBJ1-1; D gene: TRBD1; CDR3 protein: CASSYPGQGVRAEAFF; CDR3 DNA: TGTGCCAGCAGTTATCCGGGACAGGGGGTGAGGGCTGAAGCTTTCTTT
V gene: TRBV9; clone size: NA; J gene: TRBJ1-2; D gene: NA; CDR3 protein: CASSGREGTYGYTF; CDR3 DNA: TGTGCCAGCAGCGGCAGGGAGGGGACCTATGGCTACACCTTC
V gene: TRBV25-1; clone size: NA; J gene: TRBJ2-3; D gene: TRBD2; CDR3 protein: CARGGTSGNTDTQYF; CDR3 DNA: TGTGCCAGGGGCGGGACTAGCGGAAACACAGATACGCAGTATTTT